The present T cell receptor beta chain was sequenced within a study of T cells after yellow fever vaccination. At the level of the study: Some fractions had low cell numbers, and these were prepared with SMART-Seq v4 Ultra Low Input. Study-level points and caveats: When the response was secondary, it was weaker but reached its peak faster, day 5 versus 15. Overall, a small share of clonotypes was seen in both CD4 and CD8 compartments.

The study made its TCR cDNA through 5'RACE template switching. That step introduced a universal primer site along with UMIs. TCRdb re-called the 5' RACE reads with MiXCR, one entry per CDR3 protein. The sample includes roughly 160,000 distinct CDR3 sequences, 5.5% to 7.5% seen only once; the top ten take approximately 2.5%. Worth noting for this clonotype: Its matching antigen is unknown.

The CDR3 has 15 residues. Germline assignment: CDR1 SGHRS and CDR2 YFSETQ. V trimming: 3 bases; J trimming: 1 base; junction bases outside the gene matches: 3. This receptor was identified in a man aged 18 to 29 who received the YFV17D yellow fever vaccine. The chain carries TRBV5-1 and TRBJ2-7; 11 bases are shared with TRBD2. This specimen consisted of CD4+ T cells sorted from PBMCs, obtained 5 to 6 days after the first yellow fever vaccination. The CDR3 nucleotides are TGCGCCAGCAGCTCGGGACTAGCGGATTCCTACGAGCAGTACGTC. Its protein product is CASSSGLADSYEQYV.